Listed here is a single TCR beta chain. No antigen is known for it. Base qualities are not provided; no much larger clone lies one nucleotide away. Cut back by 1 base and 5 bases, the V and J ends lie 15 bases apart. The germline V gene (reference sequence) sets CDR1 to MNHEY and CDR2 to SMNVEV. The CDR3 runs 15 residues from the cysteine to the phenylalanine. Only the CDR3 DNA is retained, 45 bases long and in frame from the first base. TCRbeta CDR3 regions were immunosequenced from genomic DNA with the immunoSEQ Assay. Prior to high-throughput sequencing, genomic DNA was amplified by bias-controlled multiplex PCR. As for how the authors treated the data: To quantify the absolute abundance of each unique TCRbeta CDR3 region, the sequences were collapsed and filtered. Clonality, defined as 1 minus Pielou's evenness, was calculated using only productive rearrangements. A previously published method was used to identify clones whose frequencies were significantly greater in on-treatment samples than in baseline samples. This is the immuneACCESS table as TCRdb keeps it, with only in-frame sequences that have V and J called. A part of the clones is gone; compared with another copy, unresolved V genes explain less than half, and the rest is unexplained. V, J and clone size reflect that table, while D and trimming were determined from the DNA. The sample contains about 12,000 clones, roughly four fifths of them found a single time. Clones ranked in the top ten supply about 9.3% of the sample.

Interpreted using the paper, the treatment or condition label stands for: randomized to nivolumab then ipilimumab (arm A) or the reverse (arm B). No trial patient had received prior DNA-damaging chemotherapy. On a FACS Aria II flow cytometer, live CD3+CD8+ cells that were negative for CD19 and CD56 were sorted from thawed PBMCs. CheckMate 064, a randomized, open-label phase II trial of sequential checkpoint blockade, was the source of the samples, all of which came from patients with melanoma. Peripheral blood mononuclear cells were collected by leukapheresis, purified using Ficoll-Paque, and frozen in human serum containing around 9.8% DMSO. Right after sorting, the blood CD3+CD8+ cells were verified to be >98% pure, and DNA extraction followed. This record belongs to a study of sequential checkpoint blockade in melanoma (dated by TCRdb to the late 2010s). Some background on the complete study: Patients were randomized 1:1 to first-line nivolumab followed by ipilimumab (arm A) or ipilimumab followed by nivolumab (arm B). Maintenance nivolumab came after each of the two trial sequences.

Study-wide conclusions, independent of this receptor: The response-prediction model combining TCR metrics and mutation burden needs validation in larger, independent patient cohorts.

The receptor chain draws on TRBV27 and TRBJ2-7; no confident D gene assignment can be made. The sequence came from a human donor with melanoma. Specimen: CD8+ T cells sorted from blood (inferred from file names), collected from a patient given nivolumab and ipilimumab in sequence. In nucleotides, the sequence is TGTGCCAGCAGTTTATTCCCCGGAGTCCCCAACGAGCAGTACTTC. It is translated as CASSLFPGVPNEQYF.